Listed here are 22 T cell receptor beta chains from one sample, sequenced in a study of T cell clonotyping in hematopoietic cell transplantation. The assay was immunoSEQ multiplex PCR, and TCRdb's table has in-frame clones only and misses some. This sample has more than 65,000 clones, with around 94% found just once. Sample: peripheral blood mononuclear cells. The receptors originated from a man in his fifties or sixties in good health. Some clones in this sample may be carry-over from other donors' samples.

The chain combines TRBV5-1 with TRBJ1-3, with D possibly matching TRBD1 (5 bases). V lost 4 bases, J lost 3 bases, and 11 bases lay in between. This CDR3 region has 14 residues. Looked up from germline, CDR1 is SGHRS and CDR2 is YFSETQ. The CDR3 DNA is TGCGCCAGCAGCGCGGACATGAGTGGAAACACCATATATTTT. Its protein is CASSADMSGNTIYF.

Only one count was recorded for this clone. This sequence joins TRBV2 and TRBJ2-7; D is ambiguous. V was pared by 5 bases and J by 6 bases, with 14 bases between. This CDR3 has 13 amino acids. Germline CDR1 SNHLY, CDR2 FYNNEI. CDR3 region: CASSIRTVTEQYF. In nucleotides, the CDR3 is TGTGCCAGCAGTATCCGGACCGTTACCGAGCAGTACTTC.

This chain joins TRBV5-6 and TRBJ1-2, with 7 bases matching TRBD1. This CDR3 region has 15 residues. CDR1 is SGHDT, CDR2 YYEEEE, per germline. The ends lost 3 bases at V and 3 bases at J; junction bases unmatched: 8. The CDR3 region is CASSSTGATYYGYTF. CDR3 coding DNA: TGTGCCAGCAGCTCTACAGGGGCCACCTACTATGGCTACACCTTC.

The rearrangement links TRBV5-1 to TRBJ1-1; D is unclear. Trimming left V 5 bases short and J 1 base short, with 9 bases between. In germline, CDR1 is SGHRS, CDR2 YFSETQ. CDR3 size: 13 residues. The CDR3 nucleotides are TGCGCCAGCAGTCTCTACGAGAACACTGAAGCTTTCTTT. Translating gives CASSLYENTEAFF.

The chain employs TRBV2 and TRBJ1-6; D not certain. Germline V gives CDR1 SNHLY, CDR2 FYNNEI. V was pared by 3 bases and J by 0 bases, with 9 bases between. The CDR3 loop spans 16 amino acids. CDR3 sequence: CASSERVPSYNSPLHF. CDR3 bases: TGTGCCAGCAGTGAGAGGGTACCCTCCTATAATTCACCCCTCCACTTT.

CDR3 loop: CASSPYASGRSYNEQFF. The CDR3 DNA reads TGTGCCAGCAGCCCGTATGCTAGCGGGAGGAGCTACAATGAGCAGTTCTTC. V is TRBV7-9 and J is TRBJ2-1; 11 bases map to TRBD2. Germline CDR1 SEHNR, CDR2 FQNEAQ (reference sequence). The trim removed 5 bases at V and 3 bases at J, leaving 9 bases unmatched. This CDR3 comprises 17 residues. The full variable domain, completed using reference TRBV7-9 and TRBJ2-1, is DTGVSQNPRHKITKRGQNVTFRCDPISEHNRLYWYRQTLGQGPEFLTYFQNEAQLEKSRLLSDRFSAERPKGSFSTLEIQRTEQGDSAMYLCASSPYASGRSYNEQFFGPGTRLTVL.

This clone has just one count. The CDR3 nucleotides are TGTGCCAGCAGACCGCAGGGGGCGTCAGGCTATGGCTACACCTTC. It is translated as CASRPQGASGYGYTF. The chain is built from TRBV2 and TRBJ1-2; 8 nucleotides line up with TRBD1. CDR3 length: 15 amino acids. Per the germline V gene, CDR1 is SNHLY and CDR2 is FYNNEI. V lost 6 bases and J lost 4; bases outside the gene matches: 10.

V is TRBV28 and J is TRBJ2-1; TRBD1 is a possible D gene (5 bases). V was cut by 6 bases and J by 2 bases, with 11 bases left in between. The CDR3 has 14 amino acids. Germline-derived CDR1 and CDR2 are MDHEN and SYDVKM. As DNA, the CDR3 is TGTGCCAGCAGAGTGGGGCTAGCCTACAATGAGCAGTTCTTC. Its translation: CASRVGLAYNEQFF.

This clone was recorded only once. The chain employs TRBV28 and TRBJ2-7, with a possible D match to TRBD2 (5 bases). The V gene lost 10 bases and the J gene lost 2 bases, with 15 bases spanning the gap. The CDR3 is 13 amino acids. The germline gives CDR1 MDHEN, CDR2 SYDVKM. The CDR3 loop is CATSGVNTYEQYF. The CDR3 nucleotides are TGTGCCACCAGCGGAGTTAACACCTACGAGCAGTACTTC.

CDR3 DNA sequence: TGTGCCAGCAGTTCGGGACAGAAGTCCTACGAGCAGTACTTC. It is translated as CASSSGQKSYEQYF. The genes are TRBV28 and TRBJ2-7; TRBD1 agrees at 7 bases. The CDR3 length is 14 residues. Germline V gives CDR1 MDHEN, CDR2 SYDVKM. Trimming removed 4 bases from V and 1 base from J; junction bases left unmatched: 4.

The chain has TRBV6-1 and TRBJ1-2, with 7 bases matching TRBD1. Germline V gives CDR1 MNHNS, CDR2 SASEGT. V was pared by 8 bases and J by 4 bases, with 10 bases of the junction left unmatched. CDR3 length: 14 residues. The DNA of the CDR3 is TGTGCCAGCCAGACAGGGTCCCACTTCTATGGCTACACCTTC. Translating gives CASQTGSHFYGYTF.

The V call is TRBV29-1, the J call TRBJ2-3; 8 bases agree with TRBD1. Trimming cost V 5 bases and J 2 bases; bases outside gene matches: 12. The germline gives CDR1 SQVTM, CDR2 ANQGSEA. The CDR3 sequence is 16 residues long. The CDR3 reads CSVLGTGRLTTDTQYF. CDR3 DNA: TGCAGCGTTCTTGGGACAGGCAGACTGACCACAGATACGCAGTATTTT.

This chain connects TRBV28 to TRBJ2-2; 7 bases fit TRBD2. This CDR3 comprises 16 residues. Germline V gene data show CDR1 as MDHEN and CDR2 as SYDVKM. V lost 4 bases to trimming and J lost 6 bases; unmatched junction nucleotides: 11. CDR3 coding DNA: TGTGCCAGCAGTTCCCCTAGCGGAGCCAGACCCGGGGAGCTGTTTTTT. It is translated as CASSSPSGARPGELFF.

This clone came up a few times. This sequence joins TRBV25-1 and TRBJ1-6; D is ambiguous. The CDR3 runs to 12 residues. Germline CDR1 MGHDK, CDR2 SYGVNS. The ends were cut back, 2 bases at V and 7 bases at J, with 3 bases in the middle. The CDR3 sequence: CASSELNSPLHF. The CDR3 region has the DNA TGTGCCAGCAGTGAACTAAATTCACCCCTCCACTTT.

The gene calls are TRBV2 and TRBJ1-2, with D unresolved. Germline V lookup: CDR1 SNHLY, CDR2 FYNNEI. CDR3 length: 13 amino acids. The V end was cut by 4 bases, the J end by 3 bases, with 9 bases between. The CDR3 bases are TGTGCCAGCAGTGGAGGGTTTGACTATGGCTACACCTTC. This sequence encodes CASSGGFDYGYTF.

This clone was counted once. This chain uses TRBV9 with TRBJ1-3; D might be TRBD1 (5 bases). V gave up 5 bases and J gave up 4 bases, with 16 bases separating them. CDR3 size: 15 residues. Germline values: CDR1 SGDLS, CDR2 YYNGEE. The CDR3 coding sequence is TGTGCCAGCAGAGGTGATAGGGGCATGGGAAACACCATATATTTT. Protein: CASRGDRGMGNTIYF.

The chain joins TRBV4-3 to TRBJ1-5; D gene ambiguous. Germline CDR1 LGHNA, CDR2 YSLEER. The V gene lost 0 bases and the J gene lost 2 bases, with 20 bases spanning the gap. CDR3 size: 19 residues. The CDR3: CASSQDSKVRGIGNQPQHF. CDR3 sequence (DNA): TGCGCCAGCAGCCAAGATAGTAAGGTTCGAGGTATCGGCAATCAGCCCCAGCATTTT.

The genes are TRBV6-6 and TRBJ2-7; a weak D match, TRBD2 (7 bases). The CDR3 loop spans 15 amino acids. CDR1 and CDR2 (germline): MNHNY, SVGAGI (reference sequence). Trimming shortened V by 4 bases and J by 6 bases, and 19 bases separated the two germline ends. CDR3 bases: TGTGCCAGCAGTTTGGGGGGAGGGGGGCAGGCCGAGCAGTACTTC. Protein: CASSLGGGGQAEQYF.

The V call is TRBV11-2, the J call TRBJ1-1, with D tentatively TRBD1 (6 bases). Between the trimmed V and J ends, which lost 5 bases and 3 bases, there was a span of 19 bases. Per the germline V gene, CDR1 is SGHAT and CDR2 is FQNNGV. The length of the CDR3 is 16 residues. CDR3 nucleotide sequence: TGTGCCAGCAGCGACATGGCAGGGGTAGGGGACACTGAAGCTTTCTTT. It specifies CASSDMAGVGDTEAFF.

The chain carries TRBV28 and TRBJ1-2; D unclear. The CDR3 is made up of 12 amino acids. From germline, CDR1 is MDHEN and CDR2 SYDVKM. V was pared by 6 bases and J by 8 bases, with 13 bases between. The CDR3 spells CASSVEPYGYTF. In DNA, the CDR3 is TGTGCCAGCAGCGTAGAGCCTTACGGCTACACCTTC.

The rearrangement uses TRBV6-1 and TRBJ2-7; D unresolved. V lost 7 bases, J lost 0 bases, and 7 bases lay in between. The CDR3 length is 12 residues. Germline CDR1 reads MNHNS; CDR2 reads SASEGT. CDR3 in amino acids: CASTFPSYEQYF. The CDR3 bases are TGTGCCAGCACCTTTCCCTCCTACGAGCAGTACTTC.

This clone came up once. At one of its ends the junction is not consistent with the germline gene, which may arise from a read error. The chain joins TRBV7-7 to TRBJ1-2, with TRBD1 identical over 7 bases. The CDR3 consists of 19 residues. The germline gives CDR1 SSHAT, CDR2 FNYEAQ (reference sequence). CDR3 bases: TGTGCTAGCAGCCCCAGGGGGTCCAATCGAGCCACTTCTAACTATGGCTACACCTTC. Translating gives CASSPRGSNRATSNYGYTF.